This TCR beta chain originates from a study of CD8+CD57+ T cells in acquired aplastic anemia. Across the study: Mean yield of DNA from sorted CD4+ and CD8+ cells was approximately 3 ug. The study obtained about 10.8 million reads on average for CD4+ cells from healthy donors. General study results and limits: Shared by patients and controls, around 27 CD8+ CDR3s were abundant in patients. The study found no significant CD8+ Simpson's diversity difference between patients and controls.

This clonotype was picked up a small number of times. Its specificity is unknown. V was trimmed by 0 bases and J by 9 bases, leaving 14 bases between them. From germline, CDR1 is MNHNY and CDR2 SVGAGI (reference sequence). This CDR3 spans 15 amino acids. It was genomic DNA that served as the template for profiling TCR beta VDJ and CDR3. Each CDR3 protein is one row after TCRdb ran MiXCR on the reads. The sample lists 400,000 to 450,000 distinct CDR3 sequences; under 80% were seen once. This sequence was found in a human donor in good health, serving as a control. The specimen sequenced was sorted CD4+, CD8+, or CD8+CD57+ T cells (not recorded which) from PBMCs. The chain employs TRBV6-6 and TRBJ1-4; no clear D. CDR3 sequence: CASSYSPGGGKKLFF. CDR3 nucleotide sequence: TGTGCCAGCAGTTACTCCCCGGGAGGTGGTAAAAAACTGTTTTTT.